The clone carrying this T cell receptor beta chain has more than one count but fewer than ten. Its matching antigen is unknown. The data were obtained in a study of CD8 T cells in ankylosing spondylitis. Study observations and caveats: Characteristic, it appeared, of ankylosing spondylitis blood was a TCR beta motif of roughly eight highly homologous variants. The authors reported significant enrichment of disease-linked clones in matched ankylosing spondylitis synovial fluid.

CDR3 length equals 13 residues. Trimming took off 2 bases at V and 2 bases at J, with 7 bases between the two ends. The germline V gene has CDR1 ENHRY and CDR2 SYGVKD. Quantitative molecular-barcoded 5'-RACE generated the TCR beta libraries. TCRdb fed the 5' RACE reads into MiXCR, producing one record per CDR3 protein. The table shows roughly 190,000 distinct CDR3 sequences, with about 13% occurring only once. The sequencing input was blood, either unsorted or a sorted T cell fraction (not recorded which). V usage is TRBV10-3 and J usage is TRBJ2-7; the D gene is possibly TRBD1 (5 bases). This clonotype was sampled from a male donor with ankylosing spondylitis or in good health (not recorded which). The CDR3 sequence is CAISEGAAYEQYF. CDR3 coding DNA: TGTGCCATCAGTGAGGGGGCCGCCTACGAGCAGTACTTC.